The next 8 T cell receptor beta chains were all read from a single sample in a study of blood T cell repertoires in COVID-19. Data came from immunoSEQ multiplex PCR; TCRdb stores just in-frame clones and leaves some out. Seen here are about 64,000 clones, around 90% observed once, and the top ten hold 10%. The sample was PBMCs or T cells enriched from blood (not recorded which). The receptors shown here come from a middle-aged woman who had recovered from COVID-19.

The chain uses TRBV6-1 and TRBJ1-1, with 11 nucleotides matching TRBD1. This CDR3 region has 16 residues. After removal of 1 base from V and 4 bases from J, the junction contained 5 bases not matched to a gene. Looked up from germline, CDR1 is MNHNS and CDR2 is SASEGT. For the CDR3, the DNA is TGTGCCAGCAGTGAAGTGGACAGGGGGCCGGGCACTGAAGCTTTCTTT. Translated: CASSEVDRGPGTEAFF.

The chain couples TRBV7-3 to TRBJ2-3, with D maybe TRBD1 (7 bases). Per germline, CDR1 SGHTA and CDR2 FQGTGA. The V end lost 2 bases, the J end lost 3 bases, and 18 bases lay between the germline ends. This CDR3 has 17 amino acids. CDR3 DNA: TGTGCCAGCAGCTTAGAATCAGGGGGGTTGTTTACAGATACGCAGTATTTT. Its protein is CASSLESGGLFTDTQYF.

This clone came up once. J is TRBJ1-2 and V is TRBV10-3; D is unclear. Germline CDR1 is ENHRY and CDR2 is SYGVKD. Deletions cut 3 bases from V and 7 bases from J, with 12 bases between. The CDR3 extends over 13 amino acids. The DNA for the CDR3 is TGTGCCATCAGTGAAGTTCAGGAAGGTGGCTACACCTTC. This gives the protein CAISEVQEGGYTF.

This chain connects TRBV11-2 to TRBJ2-1, with 9 bases fitting TRBD2. Trimming removed 5 bases from V and 14 bases from J; junction bases left unmatched: 13. Germline CDR1 is SGHAT and CDR2 is FQNNGV. The CDR3 is made up of 14 amino acids. The CDR3 nucleotides are TGTGCCAGCAGCCACCTGATTGGCGGGGGGGATGAGTTCTTC. Translation gives CASSHLIGGGDEFF.

The chain has TRBV20-1 and TRBJ1-3; TRBD1 matches at 7 bases. Looked up from germline, CDR1 is DFQATT and CDR2 is SNEGSKA (reference sequence). Trimming removed 3 bases from V and 6 bases from J; junction bases left unmatched: 5. The CDR3 has 13 amino acids. CDR3 loop: CSASPGTENTIYF. The CDR3 coding sequence is TGCAGTGCTAGTCCCGGGACAGAAAACACCATATATTTT.

The V call is TRBV19, the J call TRBJ1-1; D might be TRBD1 (6 bases). The germline V and J ends were trimmed by 4 bases and 3 bases, with 15 bases remaining between them. The CDR3 loop spans 15 amino acids. Germline V lookup: CDR1 LNHDA, CDR2 SQIVND (reference sequence). In DNA form, the CDR3 reads TGTGCCAGTAGTAGGAGGGGGGGAACGCACACTGAAGCTTTCTTT. The encoded protein is CASSRRGGTHTEAFF.

The CDR3 DNA sequence: TGTGCCAGCAGCCAAGCACCGTGGACGCGGGGGGGTGGTTCAGATACGCAGTATTTT. Protein: CASSQAPWTRGGGSDTQYF. The chain recombines TRBV4-2 with TRBJ2-3; TRBD2 agrees at 9 bases. CDR1 LGHNA and CDR2 YNFKEQ come from the germline V gene. Trimming removed 1 base from V and 4 bases from J; junction bases left unmatched: 15. The CDR3 has 19 amino acids.

V and J are TRBV2 and TRBJ2-4; D not resolved. This CDR3 region has 15 residues. Per the germline V gene, CDR1 is SNHLY and CDR2 is FYNNEI. V was pared by 4 bases and J by 0 bases, with 10 bases between. CDR3 DNA: TGTGCCAGCAGTGTACAGTCGATAGCCAAAAACATTCAGTACTTC. Its protein is CASSVQSIAKNIQYF.